This T cell receptor (beta chain) was sequenced during a study of neurological immune-mediated disorders. Broader study findings: HTLV-1-associated myelopathy had the most TCR clonal expansion, and multiple sclerosis had the least, less than healthy controls. Subjects shared no identical expanded-clone CDR3 amino acid sequences, suggesting private TCR-beta repertoires in all groups.

This clonotype was recorded many times. Antigen: not known. Germline CDR1 reads MNHNS; CDR2 reads SASEGT. The V end lost 6 bases, the J end lost 2 bases, and 13 bases lay between the germline ends. This CDR3 spans 14 amino acids. The cDNA came from 5'RACE, which used 10-nucleotide random UMIs. TCRdb re-called the 5' RACE reads with MiXCR, one entry per CDR3 protein. This sample yields about 35,000 distinct CDR3 sequences, of which 3% to 4.5% are seen a single time; roughly 2% belongs to the top ten. V is TRBV6-1 and J is TRBJ1-1, with D unresolved. Sequenced sample: PBMCs. The TCR was taken from a man younger than 45 with multiple sclerosis. This CDR3 is CASRVLSGNTEAFF. In nucleotides, the CDR3 is TGTGCCAGCAGAGTGTTATCGGGAAACACTGAAGCTTTCTTT.